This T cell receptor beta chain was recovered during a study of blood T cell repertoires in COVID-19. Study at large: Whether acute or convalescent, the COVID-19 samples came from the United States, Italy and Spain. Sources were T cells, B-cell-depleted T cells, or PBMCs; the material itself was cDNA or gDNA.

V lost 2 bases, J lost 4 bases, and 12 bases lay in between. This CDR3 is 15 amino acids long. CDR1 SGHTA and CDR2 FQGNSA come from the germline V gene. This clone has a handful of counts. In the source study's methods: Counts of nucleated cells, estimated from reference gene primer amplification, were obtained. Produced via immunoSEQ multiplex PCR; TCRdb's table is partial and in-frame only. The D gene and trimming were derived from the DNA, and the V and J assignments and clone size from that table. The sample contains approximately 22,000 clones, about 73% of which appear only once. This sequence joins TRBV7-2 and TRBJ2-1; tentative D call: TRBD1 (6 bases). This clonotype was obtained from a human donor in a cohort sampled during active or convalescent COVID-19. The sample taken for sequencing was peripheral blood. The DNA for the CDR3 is TGTGCCAGCAGCTTAATAGGACAGAGTTACAATGAGCAGTTCTTC. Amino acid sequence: CASSLIGQSYNEQFF.